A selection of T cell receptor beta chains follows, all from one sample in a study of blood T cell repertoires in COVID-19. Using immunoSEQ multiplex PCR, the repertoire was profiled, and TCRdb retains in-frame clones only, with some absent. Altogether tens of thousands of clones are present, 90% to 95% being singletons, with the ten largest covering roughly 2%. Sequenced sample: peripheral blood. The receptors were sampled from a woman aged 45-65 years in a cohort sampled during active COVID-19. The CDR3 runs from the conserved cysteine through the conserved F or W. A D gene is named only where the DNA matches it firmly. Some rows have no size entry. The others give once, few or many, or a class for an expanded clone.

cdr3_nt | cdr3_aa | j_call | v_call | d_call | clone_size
TGTGCCAGCAGCAAGGACAGGGCCAGATCCCACTATGGCTACACCTTC | CASSKDRARSHYGYTF | TRBJ1-2 | TRBV5-4 | TRBD1 | once
TGTGCCAGCAGCTCCACAGGGGACCTCTCCTACGAGCAGTACTTC | CASSSTGDLSYEQYF | TRBJ2-7 | TRBV6-5 | TRBD1 | few
TGTGCCAGCAGTTTAGTAGGTGGTCAGAGGACCCTCCACTTT | CASSLVGGQRTLHF | TRBJ1-6 | TRBV28 | - | -
TGTGCCAGCAGTTCTAGCGGGAGGGCCACAGATACGCAGTATTTT | CASSSSGRATDTQYF | TRBJ2-3 | TRBV27 | TRBD2 | once
TGCGCCAGCAGCCAGGGGGGACCCTACGAGCAGTACTTC | CASSQGGPYEQYF | TRBJ2-7 | TRBV4-1 | - | -
TGTGCCAGCAGTCAAGGGCTAGCGGGCAATGAGCAGTTCTTC | CASSQGLAGNEQFF | TRBJ2-1 | TRBV6-2/TRBV6-3 | TRBD2 | -
TGCGCCAGCAGCTCGCAGAGCGGGAGGTTCACAGATACGCAGTATTTT | CASSSQSGRFTDTQYF | TRBJ2-3 | TRBV5-1 | TRBD2 | -
TGTGCCAGCAGTTTATGGAGGGGTGTCAACAACTCTCCGGGTACCTTTGGCTACACCTTC | CASSLWRGVNNSPGTFGYTF | TRBJ1-2 | TRBV27 | - | -
TGTGCCAGCTCAGTCGCCGGGACTAGCGGGAATGAGCAGTTCTTC | CASSVAGTSGNEQFF | TRBJ2-1 | TRBV18 | TRBD2 | -
TGTGCCAGCACCCCCGGGGGGGACACAGATACGCAGTATTTT | CASTPGGDTDTQYF | TRBJ2-3 | TRBV3-1/TRBV3-2 | TRBD2 | -
TGTGCCATCAGTGAGCTAACAGGGGGTTATGGCTACACCTTC | CAISELTGGYGYTF | TRBJ1-2 | TRBV10-3 | TRBD1 | -
TGCAGTGCTAGAGATAATAGTGAGCAGTTCTTC | CSARDNSEQFF | TRBJ2-1 | TRBV20-1 | - | -
TGTGCCAGCAGTTTGGGGAGGGAGCGGTTGTCCCAGCATTTT | CASSLGRERLSQHF | TRBJ1-5 | TRBV28 | - | -
TGTGCCAGCAGCTTTATCCAGGGGAGGGCAGATACGCAGTATTTT | CASSFIQGRADTQYF | TRBJ2-3 | TRBV11-3 | - | -
TGTGCCAGCAGACTTAATAGCAATCAGCCCCAGCATTTT | CASRLNSNQPQHF | TRBJ1-5 | TRBV27 | - | -
TGTGCCAGCAGCCGTACTAGCGGGAGTTACAATGAGCAGTTCTTC | CASSRTSGSYNEQFF | TRBJ2-1 | TRBV7-2 | TRBD2 | -
TGTGCCAGCAGCTTAGGAGGTTATGCAAAACTGTTTTTT | CASSLGGYAKLFF | TRBJ1-4 | TRBV7-2 | - | -
TGTGCCAGCAGCGGAGTAAGCCGCACAGATACGCAGTATTTT | CASSGVSRTDTQYF | TRBJ2-3 | TRBV14 | - | -
TGTGCCAGCAGTTTGGGGGTGGGGTATCCAGGGGTTGGTACTGAAGCTTTCTTT | CASSLGVGYPGVGTEAFF | TRBJ1-1 | TRBV27 | - | -
TGTGCCAGCAGTCCCGGGGTTGAAGCTTTCTTT | CASSPGVEAFF | TRBJ1-1 | TRBV2 | - | -
TGTGCCAGCAGCTTGGTAAGCTCCGACTATGGCTACACCTTC | CASSLVSSDYGYTF | TRBJ1-2 | TRBV5-6 | - | -
TGTGCCAGCAGCTTGTATTCGGGCAGGGCTAATGAAAAACTGTTTTTT | CASSLYSGRANEKLFF | TRBJ1-4 | TRBV5-6 | - | -
TGCGCCAGCAGCTTGGATCCCGGGAGCTCCTACGAGCAGTACTTC | CASSLDPGSSYEQYF | TRBJ2-7 | TRBV5-1 | - | once
TGCGCCAGCAGCTGGACAGGGGGGAGTTACGAGCAGTACTTC | CASSWTGGSYEQYF | TRBJ2-7 | TRBV5-1 | TRBD1 | -
TGTGCCAGCAGCCCGGGGCAGGGGATAGGGGACACTGAAGCTTTCTTT | CASSPGQGIGDTEAFF | TRBJ1-1 | TRBV5-4 | - | -
TGTGCCAGCAGTGATAGCGGGGGGGCCACGGCCTACGAGCAGTACTTC | CASSDSGGATAYEQYF | TRBJ2-7 | TRBV6-1 | TRBD2 | once
TGTGCCAGCAGCCCTGGGCAGGTTGGCCTCAATCAGCCCCAGCATTTT | CASSPGQVGLNQPQHF | TRBJ1-5 | TRBV6-2/TRBV6-3 | - | -
TGTGCCAGCAGCCCCCTCAGTAGTCAGGGGGTTGGGGAAAAACTGTTTTTT | CASSPLSSQGVGEKLFF | TRBJ1-4 | TRBV9 | TRBD1 | -
TGCGCCAGCAGCCAAACCCCGTGGAGCAGACAAGAGACCCAGTACTTC | CASSQTPWSRQETQYF | TRBJ2-5 | TRBV4-1 | - | -
TGTGCCAGCAGCTTGGACAGGGGCTCCTACAATGAGCAGTTCTTC | CASSLDRGSYNEQFF | TRBJ2-1 | TRBV5-4 | TRBD1 | -
TGTGCCAGTAGTATCGGGACAGGGAACTATGGCTACACCTTC | CASSIGTGNYGYTF | TRBJ1-2 | TRBV19 | TRBD1 | -
TGTGCCAGCAGCTTGGGCGGAACCAACTATGGCTACACCTTC | CASSLGGTNYGYTF | TRBJ1-2 | TRBV5-4 | - | -
TGTGCCAGCACCATCGGGCCGCAGGGAGGCTACGAGCAGTACTTC | CASTIGPQGGYEQYF | TRBJ2-7 | TRBV6-6 | - | -
TGTGCCAGCAGTTTCGCCCAGCGGGCGGGCGATGAGCAGTTCTTC | CASSFAQRAGDEQFF | TRBJ2-1 | TRBV28 | - | -
TGTGCCAGCAGTTCCTCCGGACTTGGAGATCGGGAGACCCAGTACTTC | CASSSSGLGDRETQYF | TRBJ2-5 | TRBV28 | - | -
TGCGCCAGCAGTGACCCCGGGGAAAAGACCCAGTACTTC | CASSDPGEKTQYF | TRBJ2-5 | TRBV10-1 | - | -
TGCGCCAGCAGCTCGGGGACAGGGGGTTATGAGCAGTTCTTC | CASSSGTGGYEQFF | TRBJ2-1 | TRBV5-1 | TRBD1 | -
TGTGCCACCAGTGATTCGTCCCCGGGACTAGCGGGGGGGCCTTACAATGAGCAGTTCTTC | CATSDSSPGLAGGPYNEQFF | TRBJ2-1 | TRBV24-1 | TRBD2 | -
TGTGCCAGTACCTTAGGGGCTTATGGCTACACCTTC | CASTLGAYGYTF | TRBJ1-2 | TRBV19 | - | -
TGTGCCAGCAAAAGACTAGCGGGAGCGGATACGCAGTATTTT | CASKRLAGADTQYF | TRBJ2-3 | TRBV6-5 | TRBD2 | -
TGCAGCGTTTCTGGCGGTACCGGGGAGCTGTTTTTT | CSVSGGTGELFF | TRBJ2-2 | TRBV29-1 | - | -
TGTGCCAGCAGCTCCCGGGCGGGGAAAGACATTCAGTACTTC | CASSSRAGKDIQYF | TRBJ2-4 | TRBV11-3 | - | -
TGCGCCAGCAGCCCGGGAGGGGGATACAATGAGCAGTTCTTC | CASSPGGGYNEQFF | TRBJ2-1 | TRBV5-1 | TRBD2 | -
TGTGCCAGCAGCGCACCAGGGGCGAGGCTGAACACTGAAGCTTTCTTT | CASSAPGARLNTEAFF | TRBJ1-1 | TRBV3-1/TRBV3-2 | - | -
TGCGCCAGCAGCCAAGGCGCGGCGTTAGTGGGCAGGGTATTTTCTGGAAACACCATATATTTT | CASSQGAALVGRVFSGNTIYF | TRBJ1-3 | TRBV4-1 | - | -